What follows are 15 T cell receptor beta chains derived from one specimen sequenced in a study of blood T cell repertoires in COVID-19. Data came from immunoSEQ multiplex PCR; TCRdb stores just in-frame clones and leaves some out. The sample records hundreds of thousands of clones, roughly 90% being singletons. The sequencing sample was made of PBMCs or T cells enriched from blood (not recorded which). The receptors originated from a woman in her 30s who had recovered from COVID-19.

The chain links TRBV7-6 to TRBJ2-1; a possible D gene is TRBD2 (5 bases). The V and J ends lost 5 bases and 3 bases respectively, with 17 bases between them. CDR3 length: 16 residues. Germline V gives CDR1 SGHVS, CDR2 FNYEAQ. The CDR3 DNA reads TGTGCCAGCAGCCTGCAAAGTTCGGGATACTACAATGAGCAGTTCTTC. This gives the protein CASSLQSSGYYNEQFF.

As concerns this clone: At one end, the junction sequence differs from germline, possibly due to a read error. The gene calls are TRBV12-3 or TRBV12-4 and TRBJ1-5; D is unclear. The CDR3 sequence is 12 residues long. The CDR3 coding sequence is TGTGCAAGCAGTTTACGGGAGCAGCCCCAGCATTTT. It encodes CASSLREQPQHF.

This chain joins TRBV10-2 and TRBJ2-1; D remains unclear. CDR1 is WSHSY and CDR2 is SAAADI in the germline V gene. V lost 5 bases, J lost 3 bases, and 5 bases lay in between. The CDR3 length is 12 residues. CDR3 residues: CASSLYYNEQFF. For the CDR3, the DNA is TGCGCCAGCAGTTTATACTACAATGAGCAGTTCTTC.

The rearrangement uses TRBV27 and TRBJ1-6, with 10 positions matching TRBD1. J gave up 6 bases and V 5 bases, and 13 bases lay outside the gene matches. Germline values: CDR1 MNHEY, CDR2 SMNVEV (reference sequence). The CDR3 has 18 amino acids. The CDR3 DNA is TGTGCCAGCAGTCTACGACAGGGGGCGTATTTTGGTAATTCACCCCTCCACTTT. Protein: CASSLRQGAYFGNSPLHF.

The rearrangement uses TRBV18 and TRBJ1-5, with TRBD1 as a possible D gene (6 bases). V was trimmed by 3 bases and J by 4 bases, leaving 13 bases between them. CDR1 and CDR2 (germline): KGHSH, LQKENI. The CDR3 runs 15 residues. DNA of the CDR3: TGTGCCAGCTCACCTGGGGGGGCGGCGAATCAGCCCCAGCATTTT. Translating it yields CASSPGGAANQPQHF.

This clone was recorded a few times. CDR3 nucleotide sequence: TGTGCCACCAGTGCCGCTACCGGGACAGGGTACTCCTCCTACGAGCAGTACTTC. Translating it yields CATSAATGTGYSSYEQYF. The V and J genes are TRBV24-1 and TRBJ2-7; TRBD1 matches 9 bases. In germline, CDR1 is KGHDR, CDR2 SFDVKD. CDR3 length: 18 residues. V dropped 5 bases and J dropped 0; count of bases not matched to a gene: 13.

The chain employs TRBV19 and TRBJ1-5; 7 positions agree with TRBD1. The V gene end was trimmed by 6 bases and the J gene end by 4 bases; junction bases not matched to a gene: 15. The CDR3 totals 17 residues. Germline V lookup: CDR1 LNHDA, CDR2 SQIVND (reference sequence). The chain's CDR3 is CASRPPRRQGRNQPQHF. DNA of the CDR3: TGTGCCAGTAGACCACCCCGGCGACAGGGAAGAAATCAGCCCCAGCATTTT.

This clone was observed a few times. As DNA, the CDR3 is TGTGCCAGCAGTTACCTCCAGCGGGCGGCGGGCGGCTACACCTTC. It codes for CASSYLQRAAGGYTF. V and J are TRBV6-2 or TRBV6-3 and TRBJ1-2; no clear D gene. The CDR3 has 15 residues. The germline gives CDR1 MNHEY, CDR2 SVGEGT. Trimming stripped 2 bases from V and 8 bases from J, with 18 bases between.

The chain carries TRBV12-5 and TRBJ2-1; a possible D gene is TRBD2 (6 bases). V lost 3 bases, J lost 7 bases, and 10 bases lay in between. This CDR3 comprises 13 residues. CDR1 is LGHNT and CDR2 is FRNRAP in the germline V gene. In nucleotides, the CDR3 is TGTGCTAGTGGTTTCCGTGGGGGGAATGAGCAGTTCTTC. It specifies CASGFRGGNEQFF.

In the case of this clone: This specimen includes other DNA sequences encoding the same CDR3. The J gene is TRBJ2-7, the V gene TRBV6-5; TRBD1 agrees at 7 bases. Germline CDR1 MNHEY, CDR2 SVGAGI. This CDR3 is 13 amino acids long. J gave up 3 bases and V 1 base, and 0 bases lay outside the gene matches. The CDR3 reads CASSYYRGYEQYF. For the CDR3, the DNA is TGTGCCAGCAGTTACTACAGGGGCTACGAGCAGTACTTC.

This clone appeared a single time. The rearrangement uses TRBV7-9 and TRBJ2-5, with D possibly TRBD2 on 6 matching bases. This CDR3 is built from 13 residues. V was shortened by 4 bases and J by 5 bases, with 11 bases between the two germline ends. Looked up from germline, CDR1 is SEHNR and CDR2 is FQNEAQ (reference sequence). The CDR3 region has the DNA TGTGCCAGCAGCTCAACTAGCACCGAGACCCAGTACTTC. It yields the protein CASSSTSTETQYF.

The V call is TRBV5-6, the J call TRBJ2-7; D not certain. The CDR3 extends over 15 amino acids. CDR1 is SGHDT, CDR2 YYEEEE, per germline. Deletions cut 1 base from V and 3 bases from J, with 14 bases between. The CDR3 DNA sequence: TGTGCCAGCAGCTTGCTGGCAATTACGATCTACGAGCAGTACTTC. Translated, it gives CASSLLAITIYEQYF.

V is TRBV5-1 and J is TRBJ2-1; 10 bases align to TRBD1. Losses at the gene ends were 3 bases for V and 0 bases for J; bases not matched to a gene: 0. This CDR3 is 15 amino acids long. Germline values: CDR1 SGHRS, CDR2 YFSETQ. The CDR3 loop reads CASSWTGGSYNEQFF. The CDR3 nucleotides are TGCGCCAGCAGCTGGACAGGGGGCTCCTACAATGAGCAGTTCTTC.

This chain connects TRBV18 to TRBJ1-4; a weak D match, TRBD1 (6 bases). Germline V gene lookup returns CDR1 KGHSH and CDR2 LQKENI. The CDR3 runs 15 residues. Trimming removed 4 bases from V and 5 bases from J, with 14 bases in between. CDR3 amino acids: CASSLQGPGNEKLFF. DNA of the CDR3: TGTGCCAGCTCACTACAGGGACCGGGCAATGAAAAACTGTTTTTT. Drawing the rest from reference TRBV18 and TRBJ1-4, the complete variable domain is NAGVMQNPRHLVRRRGQEARLRCSPMKGHSHVYWYRQLPEEGLKFMVYLQKENIIDESGMPKERFSAEFPKEGPSILRIQQVVRGDSAAYFCASSLQGPGNEKLFFGSGTQLSVL.

The genes are TRBV3-1 (or the pseudogene TRBV3-2) and TRBJ2-7; D gene unclear. The CDR3 is made up of 15 amino acids. The V end was cut by 4 bases, the J end by 0 bases, with 13 bases between. Germline CDR1 LGHDT, CDR2 YNNKEL (reference sequence). The CDR3 sequence is CASSPRQRSSYEQYF. The CDR3 DNA follows: TGTGCCAGCAGCCCGAGACAAAGAAGCTCCTACGAGCAGTACTTC.